This T cell receptor beta chain was sequenced in a study of OX40 agonist ivuxolimab in advanced cancers. Notes on the research overall: The costimulatory receptor OX40 (CD134) was targeted by ivuxolimab, a fully human IgG2 agonistic monoclonal antibody. The point of sequencing TCRbeta in the periphery was to test whether ivuxolimab changed TCR sequence diversity and drove clonal T-cell expansion. Of the 50 to 55 dose-escalation patients, hepatocellular carcinoma was present in around 20, melanoma in roughly 15, renal cell carcinoma in 9 and head and neck cancer in 9. The paper describes the monotherapy dose-escalation part (N ≈ 50 patients) of the phase I trial of ivuxolimab. Three dose-escalation patients achieved partial responses, one with hepatocellular carcinoma and two with cutaneous melanoma. The dose-escalation cohort was 82.7% male with a mean age of around 62 years, ranging from about 23 to 85. Patients were allowed to have had prior anti-PD-1, anti-PD-L1 or anti-CTLA-4 therapy, and roughly 40% of the dose-escalation patients had previously received checkpoint inhibitors. Intravenous ivuxolimab was administered to patients every 2 weeks at six dose levels: 0.01, 0.1, 0.3, 1.5, 3 and 10 mg/kg.

On the study overall, not on this receptor specifically: At doses of 0.1 to 3.0 mg/kg, clonal expansion of both CD4+ and CD8+ blood T cells was observed from baseline to week 6. In partial responders in the 0.1-3.0 mg/kg groups, normalized peripheral clonal expansion was found to be among the lowest, especially among CD8+ T cells. After ivuxolimab, CD8+ T cells had more expanded clones than CD4+ T cells on average. Low levels of normalized T-cell clonal expansion were also seen in some nonresponding patients. The antigen specificity of the clonally expanded peripheral T cells was not determined.

Patients with autoimmune disease history or receiving systemic immunosuppression were excluded from the trial. In every dose cohort, peripheral blood was drawn for TCR sequencing at baseline, cycle 4 day 1, and cycle 7 day 1. Samples were obtained from an open-label, multicenter, first-in-human phase I dose-escalation trial of ivuxolimab. The trial enrolled adults with locally advanced or metastatic head and neck squamous cell, hepatocellular, melanoma or renal cell carcinoma. Before TCR sequencing, CD4+ T cells and CD8+ T cells were sorted from peripheral blood as separate populations. As regards this clone: It lacks a known antigen. Base qualities are not provided; no much larger clone lies one nucleotide away.

Genomic DNA was extracted from sorted cells for sequencing of the TCRbeta CDR3 region. TCRbeta CDR3 regions were sequenced using the immunoSEQ Assay. TCRdb re-hosts the immuneACCESS table, in-frame sequences only. Its copies lack some clones; in the studies checked, an unresolved V gene accounts for under half of them, and the cause for the rest is not known. This sample is represented by about 35,000 clones; about 92% of them were singletons. Clones ranked in the top ten supply roughly 34% of the sample. V lost 4 bases and J lost 4 bases; the stretch between them is 16 bases long. According to the germline V gene (reference sequence), CDR1 reads SEHNR and CDR2 reads FQNEAQ. Its CDR3 holds 15 amino acids, cysteine through phenylalanine. Here the CDR3 DNA is all that survives: 45 bases in frame from base 1.

This sequence originates from an adult with an advanced solid tumor such as melanoma, head and neck, liver or kidney cancer. This chain is built from TRBV7-9 and TRBJ1-2; perhaps TRBD1 is the D gene, with 5 bases matching. The specimen was CD4+ or CD8+ T cells sorted from blood, collected in a trial of the OX40 agonist ivuxolimab. The CDR3 sequence is CASSSRDFGIYGYTF. Here is the DNA: TGTGCCAGCAGCTCCAGGGACTTCGGAATCTATGGCTACACCTTC. Joined to the reference TRBV7-9 and TRBJ1-2 proteins, this CDR3 gives the full variable domain: DTGVSQNPRHKITKRGQNVTFRCDPISEHNRLYWYRQTLGQGPEFLTYFQNEAQLEKSRLLSDRFSAERPKGSFSTLEIQRTEQGDSAMYLCASSSRDFGIYGYTFGSGTRLTVV.